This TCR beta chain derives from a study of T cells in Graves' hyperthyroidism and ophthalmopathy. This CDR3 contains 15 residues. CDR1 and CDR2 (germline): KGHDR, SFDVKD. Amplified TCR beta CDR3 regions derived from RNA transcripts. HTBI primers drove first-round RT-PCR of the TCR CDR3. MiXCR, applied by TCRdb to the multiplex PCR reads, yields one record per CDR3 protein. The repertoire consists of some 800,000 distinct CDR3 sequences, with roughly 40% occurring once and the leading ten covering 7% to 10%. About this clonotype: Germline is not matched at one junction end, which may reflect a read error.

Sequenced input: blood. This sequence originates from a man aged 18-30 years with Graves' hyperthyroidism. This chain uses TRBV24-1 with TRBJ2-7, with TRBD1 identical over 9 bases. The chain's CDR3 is CATSALGQGFDEQYF. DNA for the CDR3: TGTGCCACCAGTGCTTTGGGACAGGGTTTCGACGAGCAGTACTTC.